These 22 T cell receptor beta chains originate from one sample sequenced in a study of OX40 agonist ivuxolimab in advanced cancers. The repertoire was sequenced with immunoSEQ multiplex PCR; TCRdb's copy has only in-frame clones and lacks some. Of about 72,000 clones in the sample, 85% to 90% were seen once. Source: CD4+ or CD8+ T cells sorted from blood, taken in a trial of the OX40 agonist ivuxolimab. The origin of the receptors is an adult with an advanced solid tumor such as melanoma, head and neck, liver or kidney cancer.

The chain carries TRBV7-3 and TRBJ2-3; a weak D match, TRBD2 (6 bases). This CDR3 contains 15 residues. Germline V gene data show CDR1 as SGHTA and CDR2 as FQGTGA. V lost 4 bases to trimming and J lost 2 bases, with 13 bases between them. The CDR3 protein is CASSSSSVTTDTQYF. CDR3 nucleotides: TGTGCCAGCAGCTCCTCTAGCGTTACCACAGATACGCAGTATTTT.

The DNA of the CDR3 is TGTGCCATCACAATACAGCCGGCCAACTATGGCTACACCTTC. Protein: CAITIQPANYGYTF. This chain uses TRBV10-3 with TRBJ1-2, with D unresolved. Germline assignment: CDR1 ENHRY and CDR2 SYGVKD. There are 14 residues in the CDR3. Trimming stripped 7 bases from V and 2 bases from J, with 14 bases between.

This chain connects TRBV19 to TRBJ2-2, with D possibly being TRBD2 (5 bases). Germline values: CDR1 LNHDA, CDR2 SQIVND (reference sequence). Between the trimmed V and J ends, which lost 6 bases and 6 bases, there was a span of 26 bases. The CDR3 sequence is 18 residues long. The CDR3 sequence: CASSVLLTTRGSPGELFF. CDR3 in DNA: TGTGCCAGTAGCGTACTACTTACTACCCGAGGGTCCCCCGGGGAGCTGTTTTTT.

The chain employs TRBV30 and TRBJ2-1, with D perhaps given as TRBD1 or TRBD2 (5 bases each). CDR1 is GTSNPN, CDR2 SVGIG, per germline (reference sequence). Between the trimmed V and J ends, which lost 7 bases and 5 bases, there was a span of 15 bases. The CDR3 loop spans 13 amino acids. CDR3 loop: CASARGPDNEQFF. The CDR3 DNA follows: TGTGCCTCCGCCCGGGGACCAGACAATGAGCAGTTCTTC.

The rearrangement joins TRBV6-4 to TRBJ2-7; D not certain. V lost 7 bases to trimming and J lost 0 bases, with 19 bases between them. CDR3 length equals 16 residues. Germline lookup yields CDR1 MRHNA and CDR2 SNTAGT. The CDR3 coding sequence is TGTGCCAGCACCCATGTTGGGCCGGGCAGCTCCTACGAGCAGTACTTC. This codes for CASTHVGPGSSYEQYF.

The V call is TRBV5-1, the J call TRBJ2-7, with D possibly matching TRBD1 (5 bases). The germline V gene encodes CDR1 SGHRS and CDR2 YFSETQ. Deletions cut 0 bases from V and 3 bases from J, with 10 bases between. The CDR3 is made up of 14 amino acids. The CDR3 DNA is TGCGCCAGCAGCTTGGATCAGGGTTACTACGAGCAGTACTTC. Translation: CASSLDQGYYEQYF.

CDR3 sequence (DNA): TGTGCCATCAGTGGGGAATCTTCTATTTATGGCTACACCTTC. Encoded protein: CAISGESSIYGYTF. V gene TRBV10-3 combines with J gene TRBJ1-2, with D uncertain. Germline V CDR1 and CDR2: ENHRY, SYGVKD. This CDR3 has 14 amino acids. V lost 4 bases to trimming and J lost 5 bases, with 14 bases between them.

The V and J genes are TRBV6-1 and TRBJ1-1; TRBD1 might be the D (6 bases). CDR3 length: 14 residues. From germline, CDR1 is MNHNS and CDR2 SASEGT. With 4 bases removed from V and 5 bases from J, the gap between germline ends came to 14 bases. The CDR3 nucleotides read TGTGCCAGCAGTGGGGTCGACAGGATGACTGAAGCTTTCTTT. Protein product: CASSGVDRMTEAFF.

For this clone: One end of the junction fails to match germline, which may point to a read error. CDR3 sequence (DNA): TGTGCTAGCAGCTTAAACCCAGGGGGCATCACAGATACGCAGTATTTT. Amino acids: CASSLNPGGITDTQYF. The chain uses TRBV7-7 and TRBJ2-3; 8 positions agree with TRBD1. Germline values: CDR1 SSHAT, CDR2 FNYEAQ (reference sequence). This CDR3 has 16 amino acids.

The CDR3 spells CASSYYQSNQPQHF. The CDR3 nucleotides read TGTGCCAGCAGTTACTACCAGAGCAATCAGCCCCAGCATTTT. V gene TRBV6-6 combines with J gene TRBJ1-5; D is undetermined. From germline, CDR1 is MNHNY and CDR2 SVGAGI (reference sequence). V was pared by 1 base and J by 1 base, with 5 bases between. The CDR3 covers 14 residues.

The genes are TRBV10-3 and TRBJ1-2; D is possibly TRBD1 (5 bases). The CDR3 covers 12 residues. From germline, CDR1 is ENHRY and CDR2 SYGVKD. The ends were cut back, 6 bases at V and 7 bases at J, with 12 bases in the middle. Here the CDR3 DNA reads TGTGCCATCAGCCCCTTCGGGGGTGGCTACACCTTC. It translates to CAISPFGGGYTF.

The chain employs TRBV6-6 and TRBJ2-1; TRBD2 matches at 15 bases. The V gene's germline CDR1 is MNHNY and CDR2 SVGAGI (reference sequence). The length of the CDR3 is 15 residues. Trimming cost V 2 bases and J 8 bases; bases outside gene matches: 1. The CDR3: CASSYRTSGGDEQFF. In DNA, the CDR3 is TGTGCCAGCAGTTACCGGACTAGCGGGGGGGATGAGCAGTTCTTC.

CDR3 protein: CASGDHYGYTF. CDR3 DNA: TGTGCCTCGGGGGATCACTATGGCTACACCTTC. This rearrangement joins TRBV28 to TRBJ1-2; possibly TRBD1 for D (5 bases). The CDR3 loop spans 11 amino acids. Trimming pared 11 bases from V and 3 bases from J, leaving 10 bases between. CDR1 is MDHEN and CDR2 is SYDVKM in the germline V gene.

This chain connects TRBV9 to TRBJ2-1; D is unclear. The CDR3 contains 15 residues. Trimming took 0 bases from V and 6 from J, leaving 13 bases between them. CDR1 and CDR2 from the germline V gene are SGDLS and YYNGEE. The CDR3, as DNA: TGTGCCAGCAGCGTAGACGGCCATAAACCCAATGAGCAGTTCTTC. Translation: CASSVDGHKPNEQFF.

The chain carries TRBV5-1 and TRBJ2-7; 10 bases agree with TRBD2. Germline-derived CDR1 and CDR2 are SGHRS and YFSETQ. The CDR3 consists of 14 residues. V was pared by 3 bases and J by 7 bases, with 7 bases of the junction left unmatched. The CDR3 DNA follows: TGCGCCAGCAGCTGGCGGCTAGCGGGAGATGAGCAGTACTTC. Encoded protein: CASSWRLAGDEQYF.

The V gene is TRBV6-1, the J gene TRBJ1-5, with a weak D call TRBD1 (6 bases). Trimming removed 2 bases at V and 4 bases at J, with 12 bases between. The CDR3 has 15 residues. Per the germline V gene, CDR1 is MNHNS and CDR2 is SASEGT. Here the CDR3 reads CASSEYRVVNQPQHF. The CDR3 coding sequence is TGTGCCAGCAGTGAATACAGGGTCGTGAATCAGCCCCAGCATTTT.

The CDR3 DNA sequence: TGTGCCACCAGCAGACAGCGTAACTCTGGAAACACCATATATTTT. It yields the protein CATSRQRNSGNTIYF. This rearrangement joins TRBV15 to TRBJ1-3; unclear D gene. V was trimmed by 2 bases and J by 0 bases, leaving 8 bases between them. The CDR3 loop spans 15 amino acids. Germline V gene data show CDR1 as LNHNV and CDR2 as YYDKDF (reference sequence).

The CDR3 is CASSLARGQRPGNEQFF. In nucleotides, the CDR3 is TGTGCCAGCAGCTTAGCGCGGGGGCAGCGCCCGGGGAATGAGCAGTTCTTC. The chain recombines TRBV7-8 with TRBJ2-1; D possibly corresponds to TRBD2 (7 bases). This CDR3 is 17 amino acids long. Per germline, CDR1 SGHVS and CDR2 FQNEAQ. V lost 0 bases, J lost 7 bases, and 19 bases lay in between. The full variable domain, in which reference TRBV7-8 and TRBJ2-1 provide the parts outside the CDR3, is GAGVSQSPRYKVAKRGQDVALRCDPISGHVSLFWYQQALGQGPEFLTYFQNEAQLDKSGLPSDRFFAERPEGSVSTLKIQRTQQEDSAVYLCASSLARGQRPGNEQFFGPGTRLTVL.

This chain connects TRBV28 to TRBJ1-5, with 9 bases identical to TRBD1. Germline V lookup: CDR1 MDHEN, CDR2 SYDVKM. Unmatched junction bases numbered 10, after V lost 2 bases and J lost 5 bases. The CDR3 totals 17 residues. The DNA of the CDR3 is TGTGCCAGCAGTTTAACGGGGGACAGGGTCTTTGATCAGCCCCAGCATTTT. Translation: CASSLTGDRVFDQPQHF.

The chain couples TRBV5-1 to TRBJ2-5; D remains ambiguous. The CDR3 is made up of 13 amino acids. The germline gives CDR1 SGHRS, CDR2 YFSETQ. Trimming removed 0 bases at V and 2 bases at J, with 5 bases between. The DNA of the CDR3 is TGCGCCAGCAGCTTGGACAGACAAGAGACCCAGTACTTC. Translated, it gives CASSLDRQETQYF.

The chain employs TRBV10-3 and TRBJ1-4; D gene uncertain. The CDR3 has 15 residues. Trimming removed 0 bases at V and 7 bases at J, with 12 bases between. The germline CDR1 and CDR2 sequences are ENHRY and SYGVKD. The CDR3, as DNA: TGTGCCATCAGTGAGTCGATTACCTTGGGTGAAAAACTGTTTTTT. It translates to CAISESITLGEKLFF.

The chain employs TRBV2 and TRBJ1-2; TRBD1 matches at 7 bases. The CDR3 contains 15 residues. From germline, CDR1 is SNHLY and CDR2 FYNNEI. Unmatched junction bases numbered 12, after V lost 5 bases and J lost 6 bases. CDR3 region: CASSRAQGRLDGYTF. The CDR3 DNA reads TGTGCCAGCAGTAGGGCACAGGGGCGTCTAGATGGCTACACCTTC.